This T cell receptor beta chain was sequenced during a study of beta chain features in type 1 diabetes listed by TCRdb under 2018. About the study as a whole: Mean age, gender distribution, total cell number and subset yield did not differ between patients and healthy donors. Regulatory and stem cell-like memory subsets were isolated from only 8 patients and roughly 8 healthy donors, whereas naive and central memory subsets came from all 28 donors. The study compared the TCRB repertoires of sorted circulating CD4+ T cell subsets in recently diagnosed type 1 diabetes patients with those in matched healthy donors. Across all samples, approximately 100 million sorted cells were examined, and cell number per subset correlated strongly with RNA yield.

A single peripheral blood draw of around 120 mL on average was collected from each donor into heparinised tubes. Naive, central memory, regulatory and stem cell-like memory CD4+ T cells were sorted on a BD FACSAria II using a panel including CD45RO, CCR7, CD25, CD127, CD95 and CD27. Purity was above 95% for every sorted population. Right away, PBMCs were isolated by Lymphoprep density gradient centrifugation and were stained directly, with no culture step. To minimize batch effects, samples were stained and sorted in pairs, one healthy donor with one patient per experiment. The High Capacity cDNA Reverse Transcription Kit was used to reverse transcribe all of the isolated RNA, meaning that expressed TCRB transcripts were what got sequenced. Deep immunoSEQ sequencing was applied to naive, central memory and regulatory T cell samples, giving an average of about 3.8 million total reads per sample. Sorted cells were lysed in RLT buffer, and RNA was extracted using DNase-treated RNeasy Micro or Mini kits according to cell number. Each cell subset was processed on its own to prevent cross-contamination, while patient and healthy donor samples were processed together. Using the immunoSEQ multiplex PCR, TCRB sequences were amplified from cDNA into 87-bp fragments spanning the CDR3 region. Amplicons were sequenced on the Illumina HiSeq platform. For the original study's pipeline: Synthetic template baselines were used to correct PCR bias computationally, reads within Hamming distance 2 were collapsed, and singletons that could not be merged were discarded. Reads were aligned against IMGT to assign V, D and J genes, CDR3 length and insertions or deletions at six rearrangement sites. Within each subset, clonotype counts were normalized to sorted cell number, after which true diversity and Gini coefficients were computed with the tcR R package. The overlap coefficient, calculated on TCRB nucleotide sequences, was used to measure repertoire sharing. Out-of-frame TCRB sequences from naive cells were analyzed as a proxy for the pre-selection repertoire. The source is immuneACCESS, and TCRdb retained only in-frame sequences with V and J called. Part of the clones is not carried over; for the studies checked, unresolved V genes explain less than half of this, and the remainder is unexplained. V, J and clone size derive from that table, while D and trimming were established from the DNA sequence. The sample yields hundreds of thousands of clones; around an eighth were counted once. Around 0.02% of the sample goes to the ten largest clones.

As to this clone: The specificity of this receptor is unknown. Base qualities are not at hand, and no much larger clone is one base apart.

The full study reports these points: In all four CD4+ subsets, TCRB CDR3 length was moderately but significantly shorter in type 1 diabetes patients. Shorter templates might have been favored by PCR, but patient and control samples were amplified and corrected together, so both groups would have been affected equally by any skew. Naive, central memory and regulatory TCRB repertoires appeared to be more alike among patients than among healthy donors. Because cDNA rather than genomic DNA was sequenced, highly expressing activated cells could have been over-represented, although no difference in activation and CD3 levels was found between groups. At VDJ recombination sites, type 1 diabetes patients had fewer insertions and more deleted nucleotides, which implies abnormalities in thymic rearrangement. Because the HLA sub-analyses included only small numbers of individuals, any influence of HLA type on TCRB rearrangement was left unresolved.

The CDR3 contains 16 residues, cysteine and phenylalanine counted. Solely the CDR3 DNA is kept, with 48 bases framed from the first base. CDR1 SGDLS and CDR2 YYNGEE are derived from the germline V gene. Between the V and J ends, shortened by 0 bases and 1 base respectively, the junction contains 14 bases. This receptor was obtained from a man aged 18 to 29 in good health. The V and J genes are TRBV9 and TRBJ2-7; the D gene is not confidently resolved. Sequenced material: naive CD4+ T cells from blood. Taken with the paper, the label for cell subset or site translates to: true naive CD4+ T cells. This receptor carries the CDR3 CASSVGFLGESYEQYF. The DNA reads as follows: TGTGCCAGCAGCGTAGGTTTTTTGGGCGAATCCTACGAGCAGTACTTC.